This T cell receptor beta chain was recovered during a study of Ad26.COV2.S vaccination and SARS-CoV-2 variants. Across the whole study: Of the COV1001 trial arms, the Ad26.COV2.S arm included the donor. Intramuscularly, Ad26.COV2.S was given either once or twice, 56 days apart.

Treatment meaning: around 19 received Ad26.COV2.S at low or high dose, single or two shots; five or six received placebo; per-sample allocation not given. At day 63 after the first vaccine or placebo injection, samples were drawn. Wuhan-strain SARS-CoV-2 spike was expressed by the Ad26 vector that made up the vaccine. Per the germline V gene, CDR1 is SGHNT and CDR2 is YYREEE (reference sequence). The CDR3 loop spans 17 amino acids. Trimming cost V 5 bases and J 0 bases; bases outside gene matches: 11. The assay was immunoSEQ multiplex PCR, and TCRdb's table has in-frame clones only and misses some. The top ten hold 1.5% to 2% of the sample, which has around 450,000 clones, roughly 87% seen once. Study results and limitations: Non-spike TCR breadth did not differ much between vaccine and placebo recipients.

On this clone itself: The antigen remains undetermined.

J is TRBJ2-3 and V is TRBV5-4, with 8 bases fitting TRBD2. The material was peripheral blood, obtained in a trial of Ad26.COV2.S vaccine versus placebo. The source of this sequence is a person aged 18-65 years who received the Ad26.COV2.S COVID-19 vaccine or a placebo. DNA of the CDR3: TGTGCCAGCAGGGGGCTGAGCGGGAGCGCTAGCACAGATACGCAGTATTTT. Its protein is CASRGLSGSASTDTQYF.